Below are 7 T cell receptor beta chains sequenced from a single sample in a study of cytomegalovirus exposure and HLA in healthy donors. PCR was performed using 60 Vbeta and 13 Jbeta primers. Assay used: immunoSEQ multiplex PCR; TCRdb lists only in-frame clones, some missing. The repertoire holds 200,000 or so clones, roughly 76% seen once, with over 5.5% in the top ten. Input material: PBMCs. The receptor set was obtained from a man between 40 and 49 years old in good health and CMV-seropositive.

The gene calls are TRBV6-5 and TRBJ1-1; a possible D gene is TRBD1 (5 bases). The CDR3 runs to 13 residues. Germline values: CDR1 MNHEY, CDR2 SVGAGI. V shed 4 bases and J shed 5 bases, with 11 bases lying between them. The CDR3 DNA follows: TGTGCCAGCAGTTTCATGGGGGGGACTGAAGCTTTCTTT. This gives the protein CASSFMGGTEAFF.

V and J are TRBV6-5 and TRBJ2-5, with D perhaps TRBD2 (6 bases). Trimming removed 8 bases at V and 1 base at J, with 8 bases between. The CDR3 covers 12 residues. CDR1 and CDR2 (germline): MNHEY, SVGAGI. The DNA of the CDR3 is TGTGCCAGCGGTAGCGGCCAAGAGACCCAGTACTTC. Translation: CASGSGQETQYF.

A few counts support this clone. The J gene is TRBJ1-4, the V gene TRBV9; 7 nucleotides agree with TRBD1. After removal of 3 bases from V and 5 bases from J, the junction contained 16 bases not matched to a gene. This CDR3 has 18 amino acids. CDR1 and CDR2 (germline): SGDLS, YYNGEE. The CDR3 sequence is CASSGEGRGPTRNEKLFF. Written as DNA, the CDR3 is TGTGCCAGCAGCGGGGAAGGAAGGGGGCCTACCCGAAATGAAAAACTGTTTTTT.

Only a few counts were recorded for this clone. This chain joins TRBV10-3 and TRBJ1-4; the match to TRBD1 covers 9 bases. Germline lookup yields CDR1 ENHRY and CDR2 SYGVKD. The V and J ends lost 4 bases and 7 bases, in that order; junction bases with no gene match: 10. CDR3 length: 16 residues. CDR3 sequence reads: CAISAGGGQGGEKLFF. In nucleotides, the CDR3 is TGTGCCATCAGTGCCGGGGGGGGACAGGGAGGTGAAAAACTGTTTTTT.

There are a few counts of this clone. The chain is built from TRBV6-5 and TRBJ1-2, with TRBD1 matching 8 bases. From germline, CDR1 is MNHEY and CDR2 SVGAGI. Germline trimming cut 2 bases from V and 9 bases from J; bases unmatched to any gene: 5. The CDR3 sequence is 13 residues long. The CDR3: CASSYGTGDSYTF. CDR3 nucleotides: TGTGCCAGCAGTTACGGGACAGGTGATAGCTACACCTTC.

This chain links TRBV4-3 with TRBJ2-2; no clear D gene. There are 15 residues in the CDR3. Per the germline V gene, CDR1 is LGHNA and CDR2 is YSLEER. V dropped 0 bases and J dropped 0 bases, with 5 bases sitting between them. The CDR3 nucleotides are TGCGCCAGCAGCCAAGATATAGCGAACACCGGGGAGCTGTTTTTT. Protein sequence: CASSQDIANTGELFF.

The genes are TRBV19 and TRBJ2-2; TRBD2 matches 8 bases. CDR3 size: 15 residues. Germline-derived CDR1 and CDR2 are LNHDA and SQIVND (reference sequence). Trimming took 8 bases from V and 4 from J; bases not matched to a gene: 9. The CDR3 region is CASSSGGSSTGELFF. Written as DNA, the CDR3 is TGTGCCAGTTCCAGCGGGGGATCCTCCACCGGGGAGCTGTTTTTT. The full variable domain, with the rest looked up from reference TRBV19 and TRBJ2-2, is DGGITQSPKYLFRKEGQNVTLSCEQNLNHDAMYWYRQDPGQGLRLIYYSQIVNDFQKGDIAEGYSVSREKKESFPLTVTSAQKNPTAFYLCASSSGGSSTGELFFGEGSRLTVL.